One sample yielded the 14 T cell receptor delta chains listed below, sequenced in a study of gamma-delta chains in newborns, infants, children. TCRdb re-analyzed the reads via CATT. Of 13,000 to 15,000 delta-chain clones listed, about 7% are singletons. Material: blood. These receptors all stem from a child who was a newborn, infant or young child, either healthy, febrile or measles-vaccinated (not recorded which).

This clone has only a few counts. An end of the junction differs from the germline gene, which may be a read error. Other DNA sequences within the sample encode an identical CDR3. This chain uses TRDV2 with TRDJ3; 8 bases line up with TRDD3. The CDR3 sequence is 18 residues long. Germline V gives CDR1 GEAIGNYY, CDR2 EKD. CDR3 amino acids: CACVLLGASSWDTRQMFF. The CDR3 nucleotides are TGTGCCTGTGTCTTACTGGGGGCAAGCTCCTGGGACACCCGGCAGATGTTTTTC.

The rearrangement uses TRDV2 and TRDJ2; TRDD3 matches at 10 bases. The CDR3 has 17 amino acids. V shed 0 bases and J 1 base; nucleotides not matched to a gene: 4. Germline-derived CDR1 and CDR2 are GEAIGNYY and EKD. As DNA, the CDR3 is TGTGCCTGTGACACCGTGGGGGATACTTTTTTGACAGCACAACTCTTCTTT. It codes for CACDTVGDTFLTAQLFF.

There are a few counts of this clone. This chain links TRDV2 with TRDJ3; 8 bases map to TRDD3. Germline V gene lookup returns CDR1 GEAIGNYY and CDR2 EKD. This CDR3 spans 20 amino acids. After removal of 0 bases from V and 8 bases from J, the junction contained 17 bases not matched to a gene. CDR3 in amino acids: CACDTGGILGGYRNTRQMFF. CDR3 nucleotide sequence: TGTGCCTGTGACACCGGAGGAATACTGGGGGGCTACCGGAACACCCGACAGATGTTTTTC.

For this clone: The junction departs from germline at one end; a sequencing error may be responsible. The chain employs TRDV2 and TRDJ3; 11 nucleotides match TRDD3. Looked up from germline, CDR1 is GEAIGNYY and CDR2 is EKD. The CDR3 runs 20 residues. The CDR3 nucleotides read TGTGCCTGTGACAAAGTACTGGGGGATATTAGCTCCTGGGACACCCGCCAGATGTTTTTC. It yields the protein CACDKVLGDISSWDTRQMFF.

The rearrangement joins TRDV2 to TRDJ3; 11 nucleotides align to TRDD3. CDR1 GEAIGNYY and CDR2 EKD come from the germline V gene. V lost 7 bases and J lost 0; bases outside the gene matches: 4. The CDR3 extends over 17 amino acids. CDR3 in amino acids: CAWYWGISSWDTRQMFF. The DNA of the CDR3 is TGTGCCTGGTACTGGGGGATAAGCTCCTGGGACACCCGACAGATGTTTTTC.

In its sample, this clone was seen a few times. CDR3 amino acids: CAASLLGDGSWDTRQMFF. CDR3 sequence (DNA): TGTGCAGCAAGTTTACTGGGGGATGGCTCCTGGGACACCCGACAGATGTTTTTC. The chain couples TRAV29/DV5 to TRDJ3, with TRDD3 matching 10 bases. Germline V gives CDR1 NSMFDY, CDR2 ISSIKDK. Trimming at V came to 2 bases and at J to 0 bases, leaving 5 bases not matched to a gene. The CDR3 has 18 residues.

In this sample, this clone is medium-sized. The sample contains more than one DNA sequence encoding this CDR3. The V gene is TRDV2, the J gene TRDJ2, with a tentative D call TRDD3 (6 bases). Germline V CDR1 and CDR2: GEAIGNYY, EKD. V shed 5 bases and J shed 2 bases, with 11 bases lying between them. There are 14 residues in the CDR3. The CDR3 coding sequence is TGTGCCTGTGGGGTGGGGGTCTTGACAGCACAACTCTTCTTT. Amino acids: CACGVGVLTAQLFF.

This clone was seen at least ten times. CDR3 in amino acids: CACDTGTGGYADKLIF. The CDR3 DNA sequence: TGTGCCTGTGACACCGGTACTGGGGGATACGCCGATAAACTCATCTTT. The chain is built from TRDV2 and TRDJ1; 13 nucleotides line up with TRDD3. The V segment lost 0 bases and the J segment 3 bases; nucleotides outside the gene matches: 3. The CDR3 loop spans 16 amino acids. Germline CDR1 GEAIGNYY, CDR2 EKD.

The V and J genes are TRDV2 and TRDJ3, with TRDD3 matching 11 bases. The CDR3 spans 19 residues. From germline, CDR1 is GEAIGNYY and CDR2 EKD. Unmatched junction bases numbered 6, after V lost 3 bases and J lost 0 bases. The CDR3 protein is CACDELGDTSSWDTRQMFF. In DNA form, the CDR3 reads TGTGCCTGTGACGAATTGGGGGATACGAGCTCCTGGGACACCCGACAGATGTTTTTC.

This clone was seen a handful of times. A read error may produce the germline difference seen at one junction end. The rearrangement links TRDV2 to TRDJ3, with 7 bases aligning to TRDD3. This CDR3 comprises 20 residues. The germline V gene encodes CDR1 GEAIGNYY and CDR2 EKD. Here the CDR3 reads CACDKVLGTLSSRDTRQMFF. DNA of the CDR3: TGTGCCTGTGACAAAGTACTGGGGACTCTTAGCTCCCGGGACACCCGACAGATGTTTTTC.

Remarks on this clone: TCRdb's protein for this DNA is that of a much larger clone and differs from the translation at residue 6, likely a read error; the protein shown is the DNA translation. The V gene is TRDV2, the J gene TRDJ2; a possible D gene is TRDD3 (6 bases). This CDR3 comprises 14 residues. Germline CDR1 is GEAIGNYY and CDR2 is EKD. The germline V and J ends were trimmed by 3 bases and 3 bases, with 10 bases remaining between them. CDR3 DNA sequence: TGTGCCTGTGACTACCGGGGGATGACAGCACAACTCTTCTTT. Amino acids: CACDYRGMTAQLFF.

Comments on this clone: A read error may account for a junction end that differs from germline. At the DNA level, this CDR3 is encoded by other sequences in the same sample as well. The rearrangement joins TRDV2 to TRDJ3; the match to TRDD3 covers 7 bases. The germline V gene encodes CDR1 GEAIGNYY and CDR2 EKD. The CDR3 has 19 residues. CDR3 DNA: TGTGCCTGTGACACCGTCTGGGGGTCGAGCTCCTGGGACACTCGACAGATGTTTTTC. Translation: CACDTVWGSSSWDTRQMFF.

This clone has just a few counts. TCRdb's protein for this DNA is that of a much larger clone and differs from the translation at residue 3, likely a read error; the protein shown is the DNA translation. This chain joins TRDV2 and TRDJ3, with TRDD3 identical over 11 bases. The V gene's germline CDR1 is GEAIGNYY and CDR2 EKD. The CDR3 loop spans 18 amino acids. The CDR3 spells CARDSTGGYSWDTRQMFF. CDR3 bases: TGTGCCCGTGACAGTACTGGGGGATACTCCTGGGACACCCGACAGATGTTTTTC.

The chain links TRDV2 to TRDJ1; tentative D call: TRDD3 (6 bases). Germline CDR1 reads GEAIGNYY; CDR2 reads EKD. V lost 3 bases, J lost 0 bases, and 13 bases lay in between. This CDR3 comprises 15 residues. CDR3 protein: CACDPWGSHTDKLIF. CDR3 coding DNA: TGTGCCTGTGACCCTTGGGGGTCCCACACCGATAAACTCATCTTT.